Sequencing of this T cell receptor beta chain was carried out in a study of Japanese encephalitis immunity and Zika vaccine responses (dated by TCRdb to about 2021). A note on the overall study: Each included participant got alum-adjuvanted ZPIV three times, at weeks 0, 4 and 28, with every dose being 5.0 ug. About 12 participants were given two doses of JEV vaccine (IXIARO) 28 days apart, two to three months before the first ZPIV dose. Before ZPIV, approximately eleven participants were given one dose of YFV vaccine (YF-VAX), while roughly nine participants were flavivirus-naive. More than five representative participants from each pre-vaccination group were selected for TCR sequencing, using samples from week 0 (after pre-vaccination and before ZPIV) and week 52. TCR repertoires from a few flavivirus-naive individuals were additionally analyzed at weeks 2, 6 and 52 after the start of ZPIV vaccination. For stimulations, either ZIKV structural-protein peptide pools divided into flavivirus-conserved and non-conserved sets or JEV or YFV peptides matching the pre-vaccination were used. The ZIKV peptides, 15-mers that overlapped by 11 residues, were chosen for containing NetMHCpan/NetMHCII-predicted epitopes with affinity below 50 nM. The study tested whether prior Japanese encephalitis virus (JEV) or yellow fever virus (YFV) vaccination shaped CD4 T cell responses to the Zika vaccine. Results and caveats for the whole study, not just this receptor: Only a few individuals showed CD8 T cell responses to the ZIKV peptide pools, and those responses were of very low magnitude. The analysis covered only a subset of trial participants who had three doses and adequate samples, rather than the whole vaccinated cohort. Higher repertoire similarity across time-points and stimulations was observed in JEV-pre-vaccinated donors than in YFV-pre-vaccinated donors, indicating that more clonotypes were common to ZIKV and JEV stimulation. Samples clustered by participant with no similarity between individuals, suggesting no public TCRs were detected. After ZPIV, repertoire richness of CD4 T cells responding to conserved ZIKV epitopes significantly decreased in JEV-pre-vaccinated donors. Peptide-pool deconvolution was not performed because of sample size limitations, and consequently the individual peptides driving cross-reactive responses were not identified.

This clonotype is described as medium-sized (0.01 to 0.1%). It has no much larger one-base neighbor in the sample; base qualities were not kept. PBMCs were labeled with CellTrace CFSE and cultured for about 6 days in RPMI with approximately 8.6% human serum plus peptide pools at around 0.95 ug/mL each. Unfixed proliferating CD4 T cells were sorted on a BD FACSAria as live CD56-CD19-CD16-CD3+CD4+ CFSE-low cells. The enrolled adults were healthy and tested seronegative for ZIKV, JEV, YFV, DENV and WNV on microneutralization screening. The samples were drawn from a phase 1 trial of an alum-adjuvanted Zika purified-inactivated virus (ZPIV) vaccine that was randomized, double-blinded and placebo-controlled. Peripheral blood mononuclear cells were isolated by standard procedure and were kept frozen in liquid nitrogen until use. Library preparation was by 5' RACE. Before sequencing, TCRbeta libraries were pooled in proportion to the sorted cell numbers of each library. RNAzol RT was used to extract total RNA from the sorted cells, and cDNA was then synthesized using an oligo(dT) primer together with a template-switching oligo. The TCRbeta V-CDR3-J region was amplified by PCR between a SMARTer oligo primer and a TCRbeta constant-region primer using Kapa HiFi. Illumina adaptors and sample-specific index barcodes were added in a second PCR, with HighPrep bead cleanup and a Bioanalyzer check confirming a band of roughly 650 bp. Sequencing of the libraries was done on an Illumina MiSeq using 2x151 bp paired-end reads. The authors processed their data as follows. An in-house Java program demultiplexed the reads, while MiXCR assigned TCRbeta annotations and counted clonotypes. Repertoire overlap was measured with Morisita-Horn indices from the R package vegan, along with UPGMA clustering and Circos plots of recurring clonotypes. Shannon diversity and richness were normalized to the highest possible value given the input cell numbers, yielding values from 0 to 1. CDR3beta sequences were aligned with MUSCLE, distances computed with SeqinR, and multidimensional scaling plotted in R. The public reads were run again by TCRdb, first through fastp at Q25 and then through MiXCR, and only productive beta chains were kept. Each record represents a unique CDR3 protein, reported with the most common genes and DNA among its rows. TCRdb assigned the V and J calls; the authors' analysis was not used. The sample table records roughly 350 distinct CDR3 sequences; 1.5% to 2% of these occur just once. The ten biggest clones cover just under 30% of the sample.

The CDR3 starts with the cysteine, ends with the phenylalanine, and has 15 residues. Solely the CDR3 DNA is kept, with 45 bases framed from the first base. The sequencing here drew on antigen-activated CD4+ T cells from blood, cultured, taken during a Zika inactivated vaccine study. The sequence joins TRBV21-1 to TRBJ2-7; the D call TRBD1 from the table was never checked on the DNA. TRBV21-1 is labeled a pseudogene. The clonotype originates from an adult man who received an inactivated Zika virus vaccine. This receptor carries the CDR3 CASSPDRDFTYEQYF. At the DNA level, the sequence is TGTGCCAGCAGCCCGGACAGGGATTTTACCTACGAGCAGTACTTC.